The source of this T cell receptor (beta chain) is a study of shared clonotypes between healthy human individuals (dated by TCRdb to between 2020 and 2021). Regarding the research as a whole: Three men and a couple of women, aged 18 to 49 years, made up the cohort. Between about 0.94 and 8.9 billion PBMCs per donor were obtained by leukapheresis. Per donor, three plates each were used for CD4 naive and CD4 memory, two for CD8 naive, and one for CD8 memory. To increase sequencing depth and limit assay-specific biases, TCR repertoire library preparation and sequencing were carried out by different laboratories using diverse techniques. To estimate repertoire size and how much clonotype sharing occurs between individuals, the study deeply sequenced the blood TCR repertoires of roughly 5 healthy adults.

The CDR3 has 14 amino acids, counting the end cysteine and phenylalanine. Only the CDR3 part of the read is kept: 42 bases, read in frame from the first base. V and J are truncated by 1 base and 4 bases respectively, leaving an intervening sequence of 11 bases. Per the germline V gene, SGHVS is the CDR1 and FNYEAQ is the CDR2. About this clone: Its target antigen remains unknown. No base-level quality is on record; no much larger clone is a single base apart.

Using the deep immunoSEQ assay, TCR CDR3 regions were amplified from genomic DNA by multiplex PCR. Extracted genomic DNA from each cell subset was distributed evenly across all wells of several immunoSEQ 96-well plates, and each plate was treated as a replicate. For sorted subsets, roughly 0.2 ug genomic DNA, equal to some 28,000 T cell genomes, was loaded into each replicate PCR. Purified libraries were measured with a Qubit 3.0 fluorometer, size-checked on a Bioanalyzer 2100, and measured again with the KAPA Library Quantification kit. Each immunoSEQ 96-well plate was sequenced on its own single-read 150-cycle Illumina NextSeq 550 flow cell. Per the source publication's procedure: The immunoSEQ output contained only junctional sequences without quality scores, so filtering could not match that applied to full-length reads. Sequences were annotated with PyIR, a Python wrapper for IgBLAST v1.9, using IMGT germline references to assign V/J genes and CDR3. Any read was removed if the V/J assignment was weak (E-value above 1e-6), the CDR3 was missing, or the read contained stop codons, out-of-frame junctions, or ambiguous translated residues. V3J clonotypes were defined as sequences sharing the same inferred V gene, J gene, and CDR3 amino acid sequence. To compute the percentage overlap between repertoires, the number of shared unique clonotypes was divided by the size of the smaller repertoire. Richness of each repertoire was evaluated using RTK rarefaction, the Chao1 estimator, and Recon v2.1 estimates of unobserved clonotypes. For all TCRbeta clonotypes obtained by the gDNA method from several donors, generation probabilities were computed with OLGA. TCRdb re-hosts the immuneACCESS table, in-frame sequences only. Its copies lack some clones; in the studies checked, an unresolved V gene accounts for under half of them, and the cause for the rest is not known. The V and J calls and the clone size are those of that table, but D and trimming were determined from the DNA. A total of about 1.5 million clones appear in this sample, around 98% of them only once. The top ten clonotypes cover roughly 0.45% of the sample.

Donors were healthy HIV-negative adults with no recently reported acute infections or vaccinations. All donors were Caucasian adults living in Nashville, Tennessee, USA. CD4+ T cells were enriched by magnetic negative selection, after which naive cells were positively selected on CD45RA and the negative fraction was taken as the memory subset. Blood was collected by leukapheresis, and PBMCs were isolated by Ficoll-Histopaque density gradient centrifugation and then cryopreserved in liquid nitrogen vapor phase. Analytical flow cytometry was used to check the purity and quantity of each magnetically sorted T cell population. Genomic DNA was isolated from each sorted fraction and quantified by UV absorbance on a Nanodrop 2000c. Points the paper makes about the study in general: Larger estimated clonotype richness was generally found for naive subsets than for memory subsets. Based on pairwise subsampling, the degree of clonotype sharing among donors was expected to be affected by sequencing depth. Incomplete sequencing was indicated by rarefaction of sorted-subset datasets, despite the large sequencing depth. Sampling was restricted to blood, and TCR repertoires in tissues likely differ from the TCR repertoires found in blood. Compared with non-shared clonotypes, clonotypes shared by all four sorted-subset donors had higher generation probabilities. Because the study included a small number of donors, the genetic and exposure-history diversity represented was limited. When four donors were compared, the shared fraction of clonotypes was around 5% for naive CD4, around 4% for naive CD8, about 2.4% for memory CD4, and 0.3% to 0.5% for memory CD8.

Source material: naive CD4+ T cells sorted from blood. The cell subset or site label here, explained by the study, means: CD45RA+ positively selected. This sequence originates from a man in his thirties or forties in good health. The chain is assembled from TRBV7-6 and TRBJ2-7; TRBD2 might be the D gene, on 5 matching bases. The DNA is TGTGCCAGCAGCTTAGAAGAGGGTTTGTACGAGCAGTACTTC. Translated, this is CASSLEEGLYEQYF.